This T cell receptor (beta chain) was recorded in a study of OX40 agonist ivuxolimab in advanced cancers. In the study overall: The mean age was about 61 years, ranging from about 20 to 90, with approximately 85% of participants male.

Comment on this clone: Its antigen is currently unknown.

The investigators sampled blood at baseline, at cycle 4 day 1, and at cycle 7 day 1. Study-wide results and limits: Circulating CD4+ and CD8+ T cells showed clonal expansion by week 6 at 0.1 to 3.0 mg/kg. Expanded clones tended on average to be more numerous among CD8+ T cells than CD4+.

The CDR3 has 16 residues. Germline V CDR1 and CDR2: SGHDN, FVKESK. The V gene lost 0 bases and the J gene lost 0 bases, with 8 bases spanning the gap. The table came from immunoSEQ multiplex PCR; TCRdb's copy has only in-frame clones and leaves some out. This table has around 80,000 clones, about 91% appearing once. V gene TRBV14 combines with J gene TRBJ2-2, with D perhaps matching TRBD2 (5 bases). This clonotype was sampled from an adult with an advanced solid tumor such as melanoma, head and neck, liver or kidney cancer. Source: CD4+ or CD8+ T cells sorted from blood, taken in a trial of the OX40 agonist ivuxolimab. This chain's CDR3 is CASSQERAANTGELFF. CDR3 nucleotides: TGTGCCAGCAGCCAAGAGAGGGCAGCGAACACCGGGGAGCTGTTTTTT.